This T cell receptor beta chain was sequenced during a study of OX40 agonist ivuxolimab in advanced cancers. The CDR3 extends over 13 amino acids. Per germline, CDR1 SNHLY and CDR2 FYNNEI. V gave up 7 bases and J gave up 0 bases, with 4 bases separating them. This clone appeared a few times. The antigen remains undetermined. Profiling relied on immunoSEQ multiplex PCR, and the TCRdb table lists in-frame clones only, not all of them. The sample lists approximately 52,000 clones, roughly 80% occurring once. Study-wide findings and caveats: Those patients achieving a partial response at 0.1-3.0 mg/kg showed among the lowest clonal expansion. Clonal expansion from baseline to week 6 occurred in both CD4+ and CD8+ T cells. Among expanded peripheral T cells, antigen specificity went undetermined.

The V call is TRBV2, the J call TRBJ2-6; D is unclear. The receptor was isolated from an adult with an advanced solid tumor such as melanoma, head and neck, liver or kidney cancer. Material: CD4+ or CD8+ T cells sorted from blood, obtained in a trial of the OX40 agonist ivuxolimab. The CDR3 sequence: CASTLSGANVLTF. The DNA for the CDR3 is TGTGCCAGCACTCTCTCTGGGGCCAACGTCCTGACTTTC. The full variable domain, completed using reference TRBV2 and TRBJ2-6, is EPEVTQTPSHQVTQMGQEVILRCVPISNHLYFYWYRQILGQKVEFLVSFYNNEISEKSEIFDDQFSVERPDGSNFTLKIRSTKLEDSAMYFCASTLSGANVLTFGAGSRLTVL.